The 27 T cell receptor beta chains presented below share a single source sample, sequenced in a study of T cell responses to AZD1222 COVID-19 vaccine. The repertoire was sequenced with immunoSEQ multiplex PCR; TCRdb's copy has only in-frame clones and lacks some. The sample has roughly 180,000 clones, roughly nine tenths seen once. The material sequenced was peripheral blood, taken 28 days after the second AZD1222 dose. The receptors were gathered from an adult who received the AZD1222 COVID-19 vaccine.

This rearrangement joins TRBV30 to TRBJ1-6; a weak D match, TRBD1 (5 bases). Germline loops: CDR1 GTSNPN, CDR2 SVGIG (reference sequence). Deletions cut 1 base from V and 7 bases from J, with 8 bases between. CDR3 length: 13 amino acids. The CDR3 protein is CAWSGQSNSPLHF. CDR3 DNA sequence: TGTGCCTGGAGTGGACAGAGCAATTCACCCCTCCACTTT.

The V and J genes are TRBV6-5 and TRBJ1-2; 7 bases fit TRBD1. This CDR3 has 15 residues. V shed 2 bases, J shed 4 bases, and the junction held 7 bases outside the gene matches. CDR1 and CDR2 from the germline V gene are MNHEY and SVGAGI. CDR3 nucleotides: TGTGCCAGCAGTTACGGGTTACAGGGGAGCTATGGCTACACCTTC. It translates to CASSYGLQGSYGYTF.

The J gene is TRBJ2-7, the V gene TRBV18, with TRBD1 matching 12 bases. V was pared by 6 bases and J by 7 bases, with 13 bases of the junction left unmatched. Germline values: CDR1 KGHSH, CDR2 LQKENI. The CDR3 contains 16 residues. This CDR3 reads CASSPTGTGGLGEQYF. DNA for the CDR3: TGTGCCAGCTCGCCCACCGGGACAGGGGGCTTGGGTGAGCAGTACTTC. Looking up the rest from reference TRBV18 and TRBJ2-7 gives the full variable domain: NAGVMQNPRHLVRRRGQEARLRCSPMKGHSHVYWYRQLPEEGLKFMVYLQKENIIDESGMPKERFSAEFPKEGPSILRIQQVVRGDSAAYFCASSPTGTGGLGEQYFGPGTRLTVT.

The CDR3, as DNA: TGCGCCAGCAGTGAAGGGGGCTTGGACTATGGCTACACCTTC. It translates to CASSEGGLDYGYTF. The gene calls are TRBV5-1 and TRBJ1-2; 7 bases agree with TRBD1. CDR1 is SGHRS, CDR2 YFSETQ, per germline. V lost 5 bases to trimming and J lost 3 bases; unmatched junction nucleotides: 7. The CDR3 covers 14 residues.

This clone was counted only a few times. The chain's CDR3 is CAWNLNGELFF. The CDR3 DNA reads TGTGCCTGGAACTTGAACGGGGAGCTGTTTTTT. The V call is TRBV30, the J call TRBJ2-2, with no clear D. There are 11 residues in the CDR3. Germline-derived CDR1 and CDR2 are GTSNPN and SVGIG (reference sequence). V gave up 4 bases and J gave up 7 bases, with 7 bases separating them.

The V call is TRBV7-2, the J call TRBJ1-1, with a tentative D call TRBD1 (6 bases). This CDR3 is 15 amino acids long. V lost 1 base to trimming and J lost 5 bases, with 14 bases between them. From germline, CDR1 is SGHTA and CDR2 FQGNSA. CDR3 residues: CASSLVAGGETEAFF. The CDR3 DNA reads as TGTGCCAGCAGCTTAGTTGCTGGGGGCGAGACTGAAGCTTTCTTT.

V is TRBV6-1 and J is TRBJ2-3; 14 bases map to TRBD2. The CDR3 runs 16 residues. Looked up from germline, CDR1 is MNHNS and CDR2 is SASEGT. The J segment lost 7 bases and the V segment lost 4 bases, leaving 7 bases of the junction unmatched. The CDR3: CASSVGLAGVGNTQYF. As DNA, the CDR3 is TGTGCCAGCAGTGTGGGACTAGCGGGAGTAGGAAATACGCAGTATTTT.

V usage is TRBV11-2 and J usage is TRBJ1-1; 7 bases match TRBD1. This CDR3 has 17 amino acids. V was clipped by 2 bases and J by 4 bases; unmatched bases: 13. The germline gives CDR1 SGHAT, CDR2 FQNNGV. CDR3 sequence reads: CASSLRTGAILSTEAFF. The CDR3 DNA reads TGTGCCAGCAGCTTACGTACAGGGGCTATTCTGAGCACTGAAGCTTTCTTT.

The J gene is TRBJ2-2, the V gene TRBV18; 8 nucleotides match TRBD1. In germline, CDR1 is KGHSH, CDR2 LQKENI. The CDR3 runs 15 residues. J lost 5 bases, V lost 3 bases, and 5 bases had no gene match. The CDR3 DNA is TGTGCCAGCTCACCCCCAGGGGGCGAAACCGGGGAGCTGTTTTTT. Amino acids: CASSPPGGETGELFF.

This clone showed up just once. The chain couples TRBV28 to TRBJ2-3, with D possibly TRBD2 on 6 matching bases. Trimming removed 3 bases at V and 13 bases at J, with 14 bases between. The length of the CDR3 is 12 residues. The germline gives CDR1 MDHEN, CDR2 SYDVKM. The CDR3 sequence is CASSFQGLPEYF. DNA for the CDR3: TGTGCCAGCAGTTTCCAGGGACTGCCAGAGTATTTT.

A single count supports this clone. This chain joins TRBV12-3 or TRBV12-4 and TRBJ1-2, with a weak D call TRBD1 (5 bases). This CDR3 contains 13 residues. Between the trimmed V and J ends, which lost 5 bases and 5 bases, there was a span of 12 bases. The CDR3 region is CASSPREGYGYTF. Here the CDR3 DNA reads TGTGCCAGCAGTCCCCGGGAGGGGTATGGCTACACCTTC.

This clone was picked up one time. The J gene is TRBJ1-1, the V gene TRBV28; D is undetermined. The CDR3 is made up of 13 amino acids. Per germline, CDR1 MDHEN and CDR2 SYDVKM. Trimming left V 4 bases short and J 6 bases short, with 12 bases between. In DNA form, the CDR3 reads TGTGCCAGCAGTTCCTCCGCCCGCGCTGAAGCTTTCTTT. Translating it yields CASSSSARAEAFF.

The chain couples TRBV3-1 (or the pseudogene TRBV3-2) to TRBJ2-7, with TRBD1 identical over 8 bases. V lost 1 base to trimming and J lost 3 bases; unmatched junction nucleotides: 2. Germline loops: CDR1 LGHDT, CDR2 YNNKEL (reference sequence). This CDR3 contains 14 residues. CDR3 DNA sequence: TGTGCCAGCAGCCAAGTCGGGACAGGCTACGAGCAGTACTTC. As protein: CASSQVGTGYEQYF.

The chain combines TRBV21-1 with TRBJ2-5; TRBD2 is the table's D call and was not checked against the DNA. TRBV21-1 is described as a pseudogene. This CDR3 is built from 13 residues. The CDR3 DNA is TGTGCCAGCAGCAAACTAGCGACAGAGACCCAGTACTTC. This encodes CASSKLATETQYF.

The chain carries TRBV12-3 or TRBV12-4 and TRBJ2-1; D not resolved. This CDR3 has 12 amino acids. The V end lost 1 base, the J end lost 10 bases, and 8 bases lay between the germline ends. The CDR3 region is CASSLGLEEQFF. CDR3 nucleotides: TGTGCCAGCAGTTTAGGTCTAGAGGAGCAGTTCTTC.

This chain joins TRBV7-8 and TRBJ2-1; 7 bases align to TRBD1. The CDR3 is 14 residues long. The V gene's germline CDR1 is SGHVS and CDR2 FQNEAQ. J lost 4 bases, V lost 5 bases, and 5 bases had no gene match. The CDR3, as DNA: TGTGCCAGCAGCCCGCCGGGACAGTACAATGAGCAGTTCTTC. This encodes CASSPPGQYNEQFF.

The chain carries TRBV5-1 and TRBJ1-5; D is perhaps TRBD1 (6 bases). Germline V gives CDR1 SGHRS, CDR2 YFSETQ. V dropped 0 bases and J dropped 3 bases, with 10 bases sitting between them. CDR3 length: 15 residues. The CDR3 DNA is TGCGCCAGCAGCTTGGAGGGGGTTTCCAATCAGCCCCAGCATTTT. It specifies CASSLEGVSNQPQHF.

The rearrangement uses TRBV6-5 and TRBJ1-2; D unresolved. The CDR3 consists of 15 residues. V was shortened by 1 base and J by 0 bases, with 9 bases between the two germline ends. Germline assignment: CDR1 MNHEY and CDR2 SVGAGI. CDR3 sequence reads: CASSYLGITNYGYTF. The CDR3 bases are TGTGCCAGCAGTTACTTGGGGATCACTAACTATGGCTACACCTTC.

This clone was counted a single time. The chain uses TRBV7-3 and TRBJ2-7, with D unclear. Trimming cost V 5 bases and J 5 bases, with 7 bases left between them. The V gene's germline CDR1 is SGHTA and CDR2 FQGTGA. The CDR3 extends over 11 amino acids. CDR3 in amino acids: CASSPMDEQYF. The CDR3 DNA follows: TGTGCCAGCAGCCCCATGGACGAGCAGTACTTC.

The CDR3 sequence: CASNCFRAGTYEQYF. CDR3 in DNA: TGTGCCAGCAACTGCTTCCGTGCAGGAACCTACGAGCAGTACTTC. The chain links TRBV6-8 to TRBJ2-7; D is unclear. The CDR3 has 15 residues. CDR1 is MNHGY, CDR2 SAAAGT, per germline. Deletions cut 7 bases from V and 2 bases from J, with 18 bases between.

This sequence joins TRBV28 and TRBJ1-6; D remains ambiguous. The germline V gene has CDR1 MDHEN and CDR2 SYDVKM. Trimming took 4 bases from V and 0 from J, leaving 10 bases between them. The CDR3 has 16 residues. CDR3 sequence reads: CASSWPGSSYNSPLHF. CDR3 DNA: TGTGCCAGCAGTTGGCCTGGGAGCTCCTATAATTCACCCCTCCACTTT. Looking up the rest from reference TRBV28 and TRBJ1-6 gives the full variable domain: DVKVTQSSRYLVKRTGEKVFLECVQDMDHENMFWYRQDPGLGLRLIYFSYDVKMKEKGDIPEGYSVSREKKERFSLILESASTNQTSMYLCASSWPGSSYNSPLHFGNGTRLTVT.

J is TRBJ2-2 and V is TRBV9, with D unresolved. CDR1 is SGDLS, CDR2 YYNGEE, per germline. The CDR3 loop spans 16 amino acids. V was pared by 1 base and J by 4 bases, with 14 bases between. This CDR3 reads CASSVTGQNPTGELFF. The DNA of the CDR3 is TGTGCCAGCAGCGTAACCGGGCAAAACCCCACCGGGGAGCTGTTTTTT.

The chain couples TRBV11-2 to TRBJ1-2; 9 bases match TRBD1. Looked up from germline, CDR1 is SGHAT and CDR2 is FQNNGV. V lost 4 bases and J lost 4; bases outside the gene matches: 7. The CDR3 is made up of 15 amino acids. CDR3 in amino acids: CASSSGGQGSYGYTF. In nucleotides, the CDR3 is TGTGCCAGCAGCTCCGGGGGACAGGGATCCTATGGCTACACCTTC.

The chain uses TRBV7-2 and TRBJ1-4; 7 nucleotides match TRBD1. The V gene end was trimmed by 6 bases and the J gene end by 8 bases; junction bases not matched to a gene: 12. Germline CDR1 reads SGHTA; CDR2 reads FQGNSA. This CDR3 is built from 15 residues. The CDR3 loop reads CASRRQGAPDEKLFF. Here the CDR3 DNA reads TGTGCCAGCAGGCGACAGGGAGCCCCTGACGAAAAACTGTTTTTT.

The count of this clone is one. The chain recombines TRBV18 with TRBJ1-2, with D possibly TRBD1 on 6 matching bases. There are 15 residues in the CDR3. Germline V gene lookup returns CDR1 KGHSH and CDR2 LQKENI. Trimming left V 4 bases short and J 6 bases short, with 18 bases between. The CDR3 DNA reads TGTGCCAGCTCACGTGAAAAACAGGGCTTGCATGGCTACACCTTC. This codes for CASSREKQGLHGYTF.

The chain combines TRBV19 with TRBJ2-5; D remains unclear. The CDR3 runs to 15 residues. V was clipped by 5 bases and J by 4 bases, with 17 bases between them. Germline V gene sequence: CDR1 LNHDA, CDR2 SQIVND (reference sequence). The CDR3 DNA reads TGTGCCAGTAGTTACATGGGGTCCGGCCCAGAGACCCAGTACTTC. Protein sequence: CASSYMGSGPETQYF.

V gene TRBV5-1 combines with J gene TRBJ2-1; D is possibly TRBD2 (6 bases). The CDR3 totals 16 residues. V lost 0 bases to trimming and J lost 1 base, with 11 bases between them. Germline V gene lookup returns CDR1 SGHRS and CDR2 YFSETQ. DNA of the CDR3: TGCGCCAGCAGCTTGGTTTTGGCGGGGTCCTACAATGAGCAGTTCTTC. Translation: CASSLVLAGSYNEQFF.